The 6 T cell receptor beta chains listed next were all sequenced from one sample in a study of breast tumors, draining lymph nodes, adjacent tissues. TCRdb re-derived calls from the multiplex PCR reads in MiXCR, one entry per CDR3 protein. Altogether over 150,000 distinct CDR3 sequences are present, approximately 30% being singletons, with the ten largest covering about 3.9%. The lymph nodes were axillary draining lymph nodes from breast cancer patients. Sequenced: axillary lymph node tissue. These TCRs come from a female donor with breast cancer. Some clones in this sample may be carry-over from other donors' samples.

The chain recombines TRBV29-1 with TRBJ2-1; 11 bases match TRBD2. Trimming took 1 base from V and 6 from J; bases not matched to a gene: 2. The CDR3 is 14 residues long. Germline values: CDR1 SQVTM, CDR2 ANQGSEA. The CDR3 protein is CSVEVAGGPNEQFF. The CDR3 DNA is TGCAGCGTTGAAGTAGCGGGGGGGCCCAATGAGCAGTTCTTC.

This clonotype was seen ten or more times. This chain connects TRBV12-3 or TRBV12-4 to TRBJ1-2; D gene uncertain. CDR3 length: 15 residues. V gave up 1 base and J gave up 0 bases, with 9 bases separating them. For the CDR3, the DNA is TGTGCCAGCAGTTTAGGGGTAGTAACTAACTATGGCTACACCTTC. Amino acid sequence: CASSLGVVTNYGYTF.

This clonotype was counted ten times or more. The chain links TRBV5-1 to TRBJ2-3; 8 bases match TRBD2. J was trimmed by 6 bases and V by 0 bases; bases with no gene match: 6. The CDR3 sequence is 15 residues long. Germline V lookup: CDR1 SGHRS, CDR2 YFSETQ. CDR3 nucleotides: TGCGCCAGCAGCTTGGCCGGGGGGGGGCCGGATACGCAGTATTTT. Translating gives CASSLAGGGPDTQYF. Full variable domain (rest looked up from reference TRBV5-1 and TRBJ2-3): KAGVTQTPRYLIKTRGQQVTLSCSPISGHRSVSWYQQTPGQGLQFLFEYFSETQRNKGNFPGRFSGRQFSNSRSEMNVSTLELGDSALYLCASSLAGGGPDTQYFGPGTRLTVL.

This clonotype was found many times. The gene calls are TRBV2 and TRBJ2-3; D gene uncertain. Germline lookup yields CDR1 SNHLY and CDR2 FYNNEI. V dropped 3 bases and J dropped 5 bases, with 6 bases sitting between them. The CDR3 totals 12 residues. The CDR3 reads CASSELEDTQYF. CDR3 DNA sequence: TGTGCCAGCAGTGAGTTGGAAGATACGCAGTATTTT.

This clonotype was picked up one time. This chain connects TRBV25-1 to TRBJ1-2, with D possibly matching TRBD1 (6 bases). This CDR3 contains 15 residues. V was cut by 8 bases and J by 4 bases, with 20 bases left in between. CDR1 MGHDK and CDR2 SYGVNS come from the germline V gene. CDR3 nucleotide sequence: TGTGCCAGCTTGGAACAGGGCAGTCATATCTATGGCTACACCTTC. This translates into CASLEQGSHIYGYTF.

This clonotype was detected many times. The chain combines TRBV18 with TRBJ2-2; 9 bases match TRBD1. After removal of 3 bases from V and 2 bases from J, the junction contained 7 bases not matched to a gene. This CDR3 spans 17 amino acids. Germline V CDR1 and CDR2: KGHSH, LQKENI. CDR3 sequence reads: CASSPFQTGGNTGELFF. DNA for the CDR3: TGTGCCAGCTCACCTTTTCAAACAGGGGGCAACACCGGGGAGCTGTTTTTT.